One sample yielded the 16 T cell receptor beta chains listed below, sequenced in a study of regulatory T cells in long-lasting Graves disease. CDR3-region Arm-PCR and iRepertoire HTBI primers produced the TCR beta libraries. TCRdb called the multiplex PCR reads again in MiXCR, with one record for every CDR3 protein. The table has fewer than 650,000 distinct CDR3 sequences, about 16% seen once. The time point denotes: newly diagnosed GD, antithyroid drugs for less than 3 months. Generation of the TCR library employed RNA extracted from PBMCs. These data are also associated with another study on T cells in Graves' hyperthyroidism and ophthalmopathy.

The sequencing here drew on peripheral blood mononuclear cells (PBMCs), taken at new diagnosis, from a patient treated with antithyroid drugs. The source is a man aged 18 to 30 with Graves disease.

This clonotype was counted many times. The gene calls are TRBV12-3 or TRBV12-4 and TRBJ2-1; 10 positions agree with TRBD2. V lost 5 bases and J lost 0; bases outside the gene matches: 10. The CDR3 contains 18 residues. The CDR3 region is CASSPGGAGGSSYNEQFF. CDR3 sequence (DNA): TGTGCCAGCAGTCCCGGGGGAGCGGGAGGGTCCTCCTACAATGAGCAGTTCTTC.

This clonotype was picked up a small number of times. The genes are TRBV12-5 and TRBJ2-4; D is unclear. Germline-derived CDR1 and CDR2 are LGHNT and FRNRAP. Deletions cut 0 bases from V and 1 base from J, with 13 bases between. The length of the CDR3 is 17 residues. This chain's CDR3 is CASGLVGTGPAKNIQYF. In DNA form, the CDR3 reads TGTGCTAGTGGTTTGGTAGGTACCGGGCCCGCCAAAAACATTCAGTACTTC. Together with reference TRBV12-5 and TRBJ2-4, the CDR3 gives the full variable domain: DARVTQTPRHKVTEMGQEVTMRCQPILGHNTVFWYRQTMMQGLELLAYFRNRAPLDDSGMPKDRFSAEMPDATLATLKIQPSEPRDSAVYFCASGLVGTGPAKNIQYFGAGTRLSVL.

J is TRBJ2-3 and V is TRBV7-9; 11 bases match TRBD1. Per germline, CDR1 SEHNR and CDR2 FQNEAQ (reference sequence). The CDR3 extends over 16 amino acids. V lost 5 bases to trimming and J lost 2 bases; unmatched junction nucleotides: 6. CDR3 coding DNA: TGTGCCAGCAGCGACCGGACAGGGGGCTACACAGATACGCAGTATTTT. This codes for CASSDRTGGYTDTQYF. The complete variable domain, with remaining parts taken from reference TRBV7-9 and TRBJ2-3, reads DTGVSQNPRHKITKRGQNVTFRCDPISEHNRLYWYRQTLGQGPEFLTYFQNEAQLEKSRLLSDRFSAERPKGSFSTLEIQRTEQGDSAMYLCASSDRTGGYTDTQYFGPGTRLTVL.

The V call is TRBV7-8, the J call TRBJ1-6; D unclear. Looked up from germline, CDR1 is SGHVS and CDR2 is FQNEAQ. The CDR3 is made up of 16 amino acids. The V and J ends lost 5 bases and 0 bases respectively, with 11 bases between them. CDR3 in amino acids: CASSPAGFSYNSPLHF. CDR3 sequence (DNA): TGTGCCAGCAGCCCCGCAGGATTCTCCTATAATTCACCCCTCCACTTT. Full variable domain (outside the CDR3, taken from reference TRBV7-8 and TRBJ1-6): GAGVSQSPRYKVAKRGQDVALRCDPISGHVSLFWYQQALGQGPEFLTYFQNEAQLDKSGLPSDRFFAERPEGSVSTLKIQRTQQEDSAVYLCASSPAGFSYNSPLHFGNGTRLTVT.

There are a few counts of this clonotype. V usage is TRBV27 and J usage is TRBJ2-1; D is unclear. Germline CDR1 MNHEY, CDR2 SMNVEV (reference sequence). The length of the CDR3 is 12 residues. The V and J ends lost 3 bases and 9 bases respectively, with 9 bases between them. Written as DNA, the CDR3 is TGTGCCAGCAGTTTCTACCGCGGTGAGCAGTTCTTC. It encodes CASSFYRGEQFF.

With respect to this clonotype: The germline gene is not matched at one end of the junction; a read error may be the cause. This chain uses TRBV11-1 with TRBJ2-5; 7 nucleotides align to TRBD2. Germline lookup yields CDR1 SGHAT and CDR2 FQDESV (reference sequence). CDR3 size: 14 residues. The CDR3 sequence is CASSQGTNLETQYF. As DNA, the CDR3 is TGCGCCAGCAGCCAAGGGACTAACTTAGAGACCCAGTACTTC.

The chain combines TRBV20-1 with TRBJ2-5, with a tentative D call TRBD1 (6 bases). The V end was cut by 0 bases, the J end by 4 bases, with 12 bases between. CDR1 DFQATT and CDR2 SNEGSKA come from the germline V gene (reference sequence). The CDR3 covers 14 residues. The CDR3 region is CSARDGTYGETQYF. The CDR3, as DNA: TGCAGTGCTAGAGATGGGACATATGGAGAGACCCAGTACTTC.

There are many counts of this clonotype. The V call is TRBV6-1, the J call TRBJ2-1, with D maybe TRBD1 (7 bases). The CDR3 extends over 15 amino acids. V lost 6 bases, J lost 2 bases, and 14 bases lay in between. In germline, CDR1 is MNHNS, CDR2 SASEGT. CDR3 protein: CASRTQGRTYNEQFF. The CDR3 DNA is TGTGCCAGCAGAACACAGGGGAGGACCTACAATGAGCAGTTCTTC.

The chain combines TRBV9 with TRBJ2-7; D is unresolved. The ends were cut back, 2 bases at V and 0 bases at J, with 9 bases in the middle. The CDR3 spans 14 residues. The germline V gene has CDR1 SGDLS and CDR2 YYNGEE. The CDR3 region is CASSVTSLSYEQYF. CDR3 nucleotide sequence: TGTGCCAGCAGCGTGACCTCCCTCTCCTACGAGCAGTACTTC.

This clonotype was picked up a small number of times. The rearrangement links TRBV20-1 to TRBJ2-5; tentative D call: TRBD2 (6 bases). Germline V gene sequence: CDR1 DFQATT, CDR2 SNEGSKA (reference sequence). There are 13 residues in the CDR3. V lost 3 bases and J lost 4, with 12 bases in between. The CDR3 here is CSARGDSPETQYF. Written as DNA, the CDR3 is TGCAGTGCTAGGGGGGACTCCCCAGAGACCCAGTACTTC.

This clonotype was observed many times. The gene calls are TRBV30 and TRBJ1-4, with a weak D call TRBD1 (5 bases). This CDR3 is 15 amino acids long. Germline lookup yields CDR1 GTSNPN and CDR2 SVGIG (reference sequence). With 7 bases removed from V and 3 bases from J, the gap between germline ends came to 18 bases. Here the CDR3 reads CASRDGIVSNEKLFF. The CDR3 DNA follows: TGTGCCTCCCGGGACGGAATAGTCTCTAATGAAAAACTGTTTTTT.

This clonotype was recorded many times. The chain employs TRBV20-1 and TRBJ2-1, with 12 bases fitting TRBD2. The CDR3 runs to 14 residues. CDR1 and CDR2 from the germline V gene are DFQATT and SNEGSKA (reference sequence). V lost 6 bases to trimming and J lost 7 bases; unmatched junction nucleotides: 7. The CDR3 nucleotides read TGCAGTGCGCGAGGACTAGCGGGGTGGAATGAGCAGTTCTTC. Its translation: CSARGLAGWNEQFF.

This clonotype came up many times. J is TRBJ1-2 and V is TRBV18; 7 nucleotides line up with TRBD1. With V trimmed by 6 bases and J by 8 bases, 15 bases remained unmatched. CDR3 length equals 15 residues. CDR1 KGHSH and CDR2 LQKENI come from the germline V gene. The CDR3 DNA reads TGTGCCAGCTCTCACGGACAGGAGTATTCGTCGGGCTACACCTTC. This translates into CASSHGQEYSSGYTF.

The rearrangement joins TRBV9 to TRBJ2-2; D may be TRBD2 (6 bases). From germline, CDR1 is SGDLS and CDR2 YYNGEE. The germline V and J ends were trimmed by 4 bases and 2 bases, with 12 bases remaining between them. This CDR3 has 15 residues. As DNA, the CDR3 is TGTGCCAGCAGCCTTCCTGGACTAAACACCGGGGAGCTGTTTTTT. It is translated as CASSLPGLNTGELFF.

This clonotype was detected many times. The chain combines TRBV12-3 or TRBV12-4 with TRBJ2-7; weak D call: TRBD2 (8 bases). The CDR3 has 15 residues. Trimming removed 4 bases from V and 6 bases from J, with 19 bases in between. CDR3 amino acids: CASSSTREGAGEQYF. The CDR3 DNA follows: TGTGCCAGCAGTTCTACCCGGGAGGGGGCCGGCGAGCAGTACTTC.

This clonotype was recorded a few times. One end of the junction varies from germline; a read error may be responsible. The rearrangement uses TRBV28 and TRBJ2-7; TRBD1 aligns across 7 bases. This CDR3 is 16 amino acids long. CDR1 MDHEN and CDR2 SYDVKM come from the germline V gene. DNA of the CDR3: TGTGCCGGCAGTTTCCCATCGGTAGGGGGCAACTACGAGCAGTACTTC. It yields the protein CAGSFPSVGGNYEQYF. Full variable domain (remainder filled in from reference TRBV28 and TRBJ2-7): DVKVTQSSRYLVKRTGEKVFLECVQDMDHENMFWYRQDPGLGLRLIYFSYDVKMKEKGDIPEGYSVSREKKERFSLILESASTNQTSMYLCAGSFPSVGGNYEQYFGPGTRLTVT.